These 29 T cell receptor beta chains share one sample of origin, sequenced in a study of OX40 agonist ivuxolimab in advanced cancers. Using immunoSEQ multiplex PCR, the repertoire was profiled, and TCRdb retains in-frame clones only, with some absent. Of around 100,000 clones in the sample, around 92% were seen once. This specimen consisted of CD4+ or CD8+ T cells sorted from blood, obtained in a trial of the OX40 agonist ivuxolimab. The receptors were gathered from an adult with an advanced solid tumor such as melanoma, head and neck, liver or kidney cancer.

V usage is TRBV6-1 and J usage is TRBJ2-3; the match to TRBD2 covers 7 bases. The CDR3 has 14 amino acids. The trim removed 6 bases at V and 2 bases at J, leaving 5 bases unmatched. Per the germline V gene, CDR1 is MNHNS and CDR2 is SASEGT. Here the CDR3 reads CASSRGGLTDTQYF. The CDR3 DNA reads TGTGCCAGCAGCCGCGGGGGTCTCACAGATACGCAGTATTTT.

The chain employs TRBV4-3 and TRBJ1-6; TRBD1 is a possible D gene (5 bases). Germline V gene data show CDR1 as LGHNA and CDR2 as YSLEER. V dropped 0 bases and J dropped 8 bases, with 11 bases sitting between them. CDR3 length: 15 amino acids. CDR3 sequence (DNA): TGCGCCAGCAGCCAAGATAACGGGGGTTATTCACCCCTCCACTTT. Its protein is CASSQDNGGYSPLHF.

The chain is built from TRBV2 and TRBJ1-5, with D possibly matching TRBD1 (5 bases). CDR1 and CDR2 from the germline V gene are SNHLY and FYNNEI. The CDR3 has 16 amino acids. The V and J ends lost 4 bases and 4 bases respectively, with 17 bases between them. CDR3 coding DNA: TGTGCCAGCAGTGCCTGGGACCTCAAAGAGAATCAGCCCCAGCATTTT. This encodes CASSAWDLKENQPQHF.

This clone has a single count. The chain uses TRBV27 and TRBJ1-6; D call uncertain. Per the germline V gene, CDR1 is MNHEY and CDR2 is SMNVEV (reference sequence). This CDR3 spans 11 amino acids. The V and J ends lost 5 bases and 17 bases respectively, with 13 bases between them. The CDR3 spells CASSGRNVVHF. In DNA, the CDR3 is TGTGCCAGCAGTGGACGGAACGTAGTCCACTTT.

This chain connects TRBV6-6 to TRBJ1-5; D gene ambiguous. Germline V gene data show CDR1 as MNHNY and CDR2 as SVGAGI (reference sequence). The CDR3 spans 15 residues. V lost 0 bases and J 6 bases, leaving 12 bases between the germline ends. Here the CDR3 DNA reads TGTGCCAGCAGTTACTCGGAAAGGGCCCGTCAGCCCCAGCATTTT. Translating it yields CASSYSERARQPQHF.

The CDR3 spells CAIGPSGGTDTQYF. CDR3 nucleotide sequence: TGTGCCATAGGCCCTAGCGGGGGCACAGATACGCAGTATTTT. The chain joins TRBV10-3 to TRBJ2-3; 9 bases align to TRBD2. This CDR3 region has 14 residues. CDR1 is ENHRY, CDR2 SYGVKD, per germline. Losses at the gene ends were 9 bases for V and 1 base for J; bases not matched to a gene: 5.

The table lists this clone with a count of one. This sequence joins TRBV19 and TRBJ2-3; no firm D call. The CDR3 length is 14 residues. Germline lookup yields CDR1 LNHDA and CDR2 SQIVND (reference sequence). Deletions cut 3 bases from V and 1 base from J, with 8 bases between. CDR3 amino acids: CASSIPQGTDTQYF. For the CDR3, the DNA is TGTGCCAGTAGTATCCCGCAGGGCACAGATACGCAGTATTTT.

The CDR3 spells CASSPLGGFNQPQHF. The CDR3 bases are TGTGCCAGCAGCCCCCTCGGGGGTTTCAATCAGCCCCAGCATTTT. The gene calls are TRBV9 and TRBJ1-5, with TRBD1 as a possible D gene (5 bases). CDR1 and CDR2 (germline): SGDLS, YYNGEE. The CDR3 totals 15 residues. V lost 4 bases and J 3 bases, leaving 14 bases between the germline ends.

The chain uses TRBV12-5 and TRBJ1-5, with 7 nucleotides matching TRBD1. V trimming: 5 bases; J trimming: 6 bases; junction bases outside the gene matches: 13. From germline, CDR1 is LGHNT and CDR2 FRNRAP. There are 16 residues in the CDR3. The CDR3 spells CASGPHEAGGAQPQHF. The CDR3 coding sequence is TGTGCTAGTGGTCCCCATGAGGCAGGGGGAGCTCAGCCCCAGCATTTT.

This chain uses TRBV6-6 with TRBJ2-3; tentative D call: TRBD2 (5 bases). CDR1 and CDR2 from the germline V gene are MNHNY and SVGAGI (reference sequence). The length of the CDR3 is 15 residues. The V end was cut by 3 bases, the J end by 6 bases, with 16 bases between. CDR3 in amino acids: CASSYGGGKSDTQYF. The CDR3 bases are TGTGCCAGCAGTTATGGAGGTGGTAAAAGCGATACGCAGTATTTT.

The chain links TRBV4-1 to TRBJ2-1, with TRBD2 matching over 8 bases. Per the germline V gene, CDR1 is MGHRA and CDR2 is YSYEKL. The length of the CDR3 is 16 residues. Trimming took 2 bases from V and 7 from J; bases not matched to a gene: 10. The CDR3 protein is CASSQLTGGSLNEQFF. CDR3 nucleotide sequence: TGCGCCAGCAGCCAACTCACGGGGGGGTCCCTAAATGAGCAGTTCTTC.

The chain couples TRBV4-1 to TRBJ1-5; D is uncertain. V was clipped by 2 bases and J by 2 bases, with 10 bases between them. CDR1 is MGHRA, CDR2 YSYEKL, per germline. This CDR3 region has 15 residues. CDR3 nucleotide sequence: TGCGCCAGCAGCCAACTACCGGCAGGCAATCAGCCCCAGCATTTT. Its protein is CASSQLPAGNQPQHF.

This chain connects TRBV29-1 to TRBJ2-1; D is perhaps TRBD1 (6 bases). From germline, CDR1 is SQVTM and CDR2 ANQGSEA. Trimming removed 7 bases at V and 5 bases at J, with 24 bases between. This CDR3 region has 16 residues. In DNA form, the CDR3 reads TGCAGCGGGACGAAGGGGGTTGGCATTCCTCACAATGAGCAGTTCTTC. Amino acid sequence: CSGTKGVGIPHNEQFF.

The chain joins TRBV9 to TRBJ2-3, with 8 bases matching TRBD2. The V gene's germline CDR1 is SGDLS and CDR2 YYNGEE. The V and J ends lost 6 bases and 5 bases, in that order; junction bases with no gene match: 11. The CDR3 consists of 15 residues. The CDR3 DNA follows: TGTGCCAGCACGCAACGGGGGGGGCCTGAAGATACGCAGTATTTT. Its translation: CASTQRGGPEDTQYF. Variable domain in full (rest from reference TRBV9 and TRBJ2-3): DSGVTQTPKHLITATGQRVTLRCSPRSGDLSVYWYQQSLDQGLQFLIQYYNGEERAKGNILERFSAQQFPDLHSELNLSSLELGDSALYFCASTQRGGPEDTQYFGPGTRLTVL.

The rearrangement links TRBV27 to TRBJ2-7, with D perhaps matching TRBD1 or TRBD2 (6 bases each). The V and J ends lost 2 bases and 3 bases respectively, with 20 bases between them. Germline CDR1 and CDR2: MNHEY and SMNVEV (reference sequence). The CDR3 has 17 residues. The CDR3 spells CASSLGRLGDMYYEQYF. CDR3 nucleotide sequence: TGTGCCAGCAGTTTAGGGAGGTTAGGGGACATGTACTACGAGCAGTACTTC.

In its sample, this clone was seen once. The chain employs TRBV6-6 and TRBJ2-7; 12 positions agree with TRBD2. Germline loops: CDR1 MNHNY, CDR2 SVGAGI (reference sequence). The CDR3 totals 16 residues. V gave up 2 bases and J gave up 3 bases; unmatched junction bases: 5. The CDR3 DNA follows: TGTGCCAGCAGTTACGCGACTAGCGGGAGAGTCTACGAGCAGTACGTC. Protein product: CASSYATSGRVYEQYV.

This sequence joins TRBV2 and TRBJ1-5, with no clear D. The germline V and J ends were trimmed by 4 bases and 6 bases, with 16 bases remaining between them. The CDR3 sequence is 15 residues long. Germline assignment: CDR1 SNHLY and CDR2 FYNNEI. CDR3 region: CASSGEGRSGQPQHF. The CDR3, as DNA: TGTGCCAGCAGTGGGGAAGGGAGGTCCGGTCAGCCCCAGCATTTT.

V is TRBV6-5 and J is TRBJ1-1; perhaps TRBD1 as D (5 bases). From germline, CDR1 is MNHEY and CDR2 SVGAGI. The CDR3 spans 15 residues. The V and J ends lost 2 bases and 4 bases respectively, with 14 bases between them. Written as DNA, the CDR3 is TGTGCCAGCAGTTACGGGGCAATCACAGGCACTGAAGCTTTCTTT. Its protein product is CASSYGAITGTEAFF.

This clone was observed once. The chain joins TRBV6-5 to TRBJ1-5; the D is unclear. The CDR3 has 13 amino acids. V was clipped by 2 bases and J by 6 bases, with 8 bases between them. Looked up from germline, CDR1 is MNHEY and CDR2 is SVGAGI. CDR3 in amino acids: CASSYGSGQPQHF. The DNA of the CDR3 is TGTGCCAGCAGTTACGGTTCGGGTCAGCCCCAGCATTTT.

The rearrangement links TRBV5-3 to TRBJ2-3; 7 nucleotides match TRBD2. TRBV5-3 belongs to the ORF category, with a function that is uncertain. Trimming removed 4 bases from V and 0 bases from J; junction bases left unmatched: 11. The CDR3 length is 17 residues. The CDR3, as DNA: TGTGCCAGAAGCACCGGACTAGTCTCCCCTAGCACAGATACGCAGTATTTT. This codes for CARSTGLVSPSTDTQYF.

The CDR3 nucleotides are TGTGCCTGGAGGGTGGGGGGGGTTTGGGAATCTCCGCAGTTCTTC. It specifies CAWRVGGVWESPQFF. The V gene is TRBV30, the J gene TRBJ2-1; 7 bases map to TRBD2. Germline V lookup: CDR1 GTSNPN, CDR2 SVGIG (reference sequence). Trimming cost V 3 bases and J 12 bases; bases outside gene matches: 17. The CDR3 loop spans 15 amino acids.

The chain employs TRBV6-5 and TRBJ2-7; 8 bases agree with TRBD2. The CDR3 loop spans 14 amino acids. V shed 6 bases and J 7 bases; nucleotides not matched to a gene: 11. Germline CDR1 MNHEY, CDR2 SVGAGI. DNA for the CDR3: TGTGCCAGCAGCACCCCCGGGCCGGGAGGGGAGCAGTACGTC. It specifies CASSTPGPGGEQYV.

V and J are TRBV2 and TRBJ2-1; D gene uncertain. V shed 6 bases and J shed 6 bases, with 12 bases lying between them. The CDR3 has 13 amino acids. Germline assignment: CDR1 SNHLY and CDR2 FYNNEI. The CDR3 loop reads CASRDGGLNEQFF. In DNA, the CDR3 is TGTGCCAGCAGAGACGGCGGCCTCAATGAGCAGTTCTTC. The full variable domain, rest sourced from reference TRBV2 and TRBJ2-1, is EPEVTQTPSHQVTQMGQEVILRCVPISNHLYFYWYRQILGQKVEFLVSFYNNEISEKSEIFDDQFSVERPDGSNFTLKIRSTKLEDSAMYFCASRDGGLNEQFFGPGTRLTVL.

This chain links TRBV18 with TRBJ1-5, with a possible D match to TRBD1 (6 bases). CDR3 length: 20 residues. Germline CDR1 and CDR2: KGHSH and LQKENI. V dropped 4 bases and J dropped 0 bases, with 25 bases sitting between them. The DNA of the CDR3 is TGTGCCAGCTCACACCGGCCGGGGGCCGTTGATTTTGGTAGCAATCAGCCCCAGCATTTT. It specifies CASSHRPGAVDFGSNQPQHF.

Regarding this clone: One junction end disagrees with the germline gene, perhaps due to a read error. The chain uses TRBV6-6 and TRBJ2-3; TRBD2 matches at 11 bases. The CDR3 runs 12 residues. Germline V gives CDR1 MNHNY, CDR2 SVGAGI (reference sequence). CDR3 coding DNA: TGTGCCAGCAGTACCATAGCGGGGGGGACGAGGTTT. It yields the protein CASSTIAGGTRF.

The rearrangement joins TRBV6-6 to TRBJ2-7; possibly TRBD1 for D (5 bases). The ends were cut back, 0 bases at V and 0 bases at J, with 9 bases in the middle. CDR1 and CDR2 (germline): MNHNY, SVGAGI (reference sequence). The CDR3 runs to 15 residues. The CDR3, as DNA: TGTGCCAGCAGTTACTCAGGGGAAAACTCCTACGAGCAGTACTTC. This encodes CASSYSGENSYEQYF.

The CDR3 loop is CASTTQTDTQYF. The CDR3, as DNA: TGTGCCAGCACCACTCAAACAGATACGCAGTATTTT. The genes are TRBV28 and TRBJ2-3, with unresolved D. The germline V and J ends were trimmed by 7 bases and 3 bases, with 8 bases remaining between them. Germline loops: CDR1 MDHEN, CDR2 SYDVKM. The CDR3 spans 12 residues. The full variable domain, in which reference TRBV28 and TRBJ2-3 provide the parts outside the CDR3, is DVKVTQSSRYLVKRTGEKVFLECVQDMDHENMFWYRQDPGLGLRLIYFSYDVKMKEKGDIPEGYSVSREKKERFSLILESASTNQTSMYLCASTTQTDTQYFGPGTRLTVL.

The gene calls are TRBV19 and TRBJ1-3; D uncertain. Germline V gene lookup returns CDR1 LNHDA and CDR2 SQIVND (reference sequence). Deletions cut 2 bases from V and 2 bases from J, with 1 base between. The CDR3 sequence is 12 residues long. The CDR3 is CASSIPGNTIYF. For the CDR3, the DNA is TGTGCCAGTAGTATACCTGGAAACACCATATATTTT.

The sample holds one count of this clone. J is TRBJ2-7 and V is TRBV28, with 7 bases lining up with TRBD1. From germline, CDR1 is MDHEN and CDR2 SYDVKM. This CDR3 spans 15 amino acids. V lost 6 bases and J lost 0; bases outside the gene matches: 8. The CDR3 reads CASSLNRGYSYEQYV. DNA of the CDR3: TGTGCCAGCAGCCTGAACAGGGGATACTCCTACGAGCAGTACGTC.